This TCR beta chain was sequenced in a study of radiation and T cells in renal cell carcinoma. Time point: baseline pretreatment blood. Noted treatment: 15 Gy SBRT to primary tumor, nephrectomy 4 weeks later. This CDR3 has 16 amino acids. The V gene end was trimmed by 0 bases and the J gene end by 7 bases; junction bases not matched to a gene: 6. CDR1 and CDR2 (germline): SGHDT, YYEEEE. Profiling relied on immunoSEQ multiplex PCR, and the TCRdb table lists in-frame clones only, not all of them. This sample has some 100,000 clones, with about 79% found just once. J is TRBJ2-1 and V is TRBV5-6; TRBD2 agrees at 11 bases. The sequence was obtained from a man aged 55-75 years with renal cell carcinoma. This specimen consisted of blood, obtained from a patient whose treatment included radiotherapy and nephrectomy. The CDR3 DNA sequence: TGTGCCAGCAGCTTGGCCTTAGCGGGAGGGTTTAATGAGCAGTTCTTC. Its protein product is CASSLALAGGFNEQFF.